This is a list of T cell receptor beta chains from one sample in a study of Graves' ophthalmopathy and Graves' hyperthyroidism. In TCRdb, the multiplex PCR reads were re-called with MiXCR into one record per CDR3 protein. The data contain approximately 480,000 distinct CDR3 sequences, roughly 14% of them singletons. Sequencing was performed on blood. These receptors all stem from a woman in her twenties or thirties with Graves' ophthalmopathy. Each CDR3 is given with its conserved first and last residue. The order of the fields is CDR3 DNA, CDR3 protein, clone size, J gene, D gene, V gene. D genes are given only for firm matches. Rows give clone size only sometimes, using once, few, many, or a class for an expanded clone.

TGTGCCAGCTCAGGTTTGATGGACGCAGAGACCCAGTACTTC CASSGLMDAETQYF few TRBJ2-5 - TRBV18
TGCGCCAGCAGTGAGTCGGGCAGGGGGATGAACACTGAAGCTTTCTTT CASSESGRGMNTEAFF many TRBJ1-1 TRBD1 TRBV10-1
TGTGCCAGTATGGGACCTTACCAAGAGACCCAGTACTTC CASMGPYQETQYF many TRBJ2-5 - TRBV19
TGTGCCAGCAGCCTGGGACTAGCGGGTTTGTACGAGCAGTACTTC CASSLGLAGLYEQYF few TRBJ2-7 TRBD2 TRBV3-1
TGTGCCACCAGTGATTTTGGGGATTTTAACACCGGGGAGCTGTTTTTT CATSDFGDFNTGELFF - TRBJ2-2 - TRBV24-1
TGTGCCAGCAGTCCCACCGGGACAGGGCCCGACTATGGCTACACCTTC CASSPTGTGPDYGYTF many TRBJ1-2 TRBD1 TRBV12-3/TRBV12-4
TGTGCCAGCAGCTTAGAAGGGTTCGGGACAGGGGTCTACGAGCAGTACTTC CASSLEGFGTGVYEQYF - TRBJ2-7 TRBD1 TRBV7-8
TGCGCCAGCAGCTTCGGGACAGCTTATAATTCACCCCTCCACTTT CASSFGTAYNSPLHF - TRBJ1-6 TRBD1 TRBV5-1
TGTGCCAGCAGTTCCCGGACAGTAGTCTATGGCTACACCTTC CASSSRTVVYGYTF many TRBJ1-2 - TRBV28
TGTGCCAGCAGTTTATTTAGGGGTCAAAGCTACACCTTC CASSLFRGQSYTF many TRBJ1-2 - TRBV27
TGTGCCAGCAGCCAAGAGGAGGGCTCCTACGAGCAGTACTTC CASSQEEGSYEQYF few TRBJ2-7 - TRBV3-1
TGTGCCGCTCACAGGGGGCTATTAGACTATGGCTACACCTTC CAAHRGLLDYGYTF - TRBJ1-2 TRBD1 TRBV6-1
TGTGCCACCAGTAATCCAGGGGTTACCTATGGCTACACCTTC CATSNPGVTYGYTF - TRBJ1-2 - TRBV24-1
TGTGCCAGCAGGCAAGGTGGCAATCAGCCCCAGCATTTT CASRQGGNQPQHF many TRBJ1-5 - TRBV12-3/TRBV12-4
TGTGCCAGCAGCCCCTATGGGGATACGGGGGAGCTGTTTTTT CASSPYGDTGELFF many TRBJ2-2 - TRBV7-8
TGTGCCATCAGTGAGGGTCTGGATCCCTATGGCTACACCTTC CAISEGLDPYGYTF many TRBJ1-2 - TRBV10-3
TGTGCCAGCAGCTTAAAGAAGGGACAGAACACCGGGGAGCTGTTTTTT CASSLKKGQNTGELFF many TRBJ2-2 - TRBV7-3
TGCGCCAGCAGGCGAGGAAAGAGGACTGACCAACAATCGACGAGCAATCAGCCCCAGCATTTT CASRRGKRTDQQSTSNQPQHF - TRBJ1-5 - TRBV23-1
TGTGCCAGCAGTTTATATGGAGATAGCAATCAGCCCCAGCATTTT CASSLYGDSNQPQHF many TRBJ1-5 - TRBV27
TGTGCCAGCAGTTCCGACAGGGGGCCGAACACTGAAGCTTTCTTT CASSSDRGPNTEAFF many TRBJ1-1 TRBD1 TRBV6-5
TGCGCCAGCAGCTTGGGACAGGGAGACAAAAACATTCAGTACTTC CASSLGQGDKNIQYF many TRBJ2-4 TRBD1 TRBV5-1
TGTGCCAGCAGTCTCTGGGGCCTTGGACAGGGGGCCTCCGGGGAGCTGTTTTTT CASSLWGLGQGASGELFF - TRBJ2-2 TRBD1 TRBV6-4
TGTGCCAGCGGGGACTTCAGGGGGCGAGAGACCCAGTACTTC CASGDFRGRETQYF few TRBJ2-5 TRBD1 TRBV27
TGCGCCAGCAGCGCGGGAGGTTGGAGCGAGCAGTACTTC CASSAGGWSEQYF many TRBJ2-7 TRBD2 TRBV10-1
TGTGCCAGCAGCCAAACTAGCGCACTGTACGAGCAGTACTTC CASSQTSALYEQYF few TRBJ2-7 TRBD2 TRBV3-1
TGCGCCAGCAGCCAAACCGGGACAGGGAACGAGCAGTACTTC CASSQTGTGNEQYF - TRBJ2-7 TRBD1 TRBV4-1
TGCAGCGTTAACGAGGGGGTGAATTCACCCCTCCACTTT CSVNEGVNSPLHF - TRBJ1-6 - TRBV29-1
TGCGCCAGCAGCCAAGTTGACAGGGCTGCTCCCTACGAGCAGTACTTC CASSQVDRAAPYEQYF few TRBJ2-7 TRBD1 TRBV4-1
TGTGCCAGCAGCTCCGCCGGGACAACCTCCTACGAGCAGTACTTC CASSSAGTTSYEQYF few TRBJ2-7 - TRBV7-2
TGCAGTGCTTCGCGCGTCGGGGAGCTGTTTTTT CSASRVGELFF many TRBJ2-2 - TRBV20-1
TGTGCCAGCAAGGGGGTCGAGGACACTGAAGCTTTCTTT CASKGVEDTEAFF - TRBJ1-1 - TRBV2
TGTGCCAGCAGTGGGGGAGTACACCGACTACAAGAGACCCAGTACTTC CASSGGVHRLQETQYF - TRBJ2-5 - TRBV6-1
TGTGCCAGCACCTCAGGACAGGGGAGGTATGGCTACACCTTC CASTSGQGRYGYTF few TRBJ1-2 TRBD1 TRBV13
TGTGCTAGGAAAGGACAACCCCACGCCTATGGCTACACCTTC CARKGQPHAYGYTF - TRBJ1-2 - TRBV6-1
TGTGCCAGCAGTCCACCCGGGGCAGGGGCTTTTGGAGCTTTCTTT CASSPPGAGAFGAFF - TRBJ1-1 - TRBV27
TGTGCCAGCAGCTTGGTGGGGGCGCGGGGCACCGGGGAGCTGTTTTTT CASSLVGARGTGELFF few TRBJ2-2 - TRBV5-4
TGCAGTGTGAATGGCTACACCTTC CSVNGYTF many TRBJ1-2 - TRBV20-1
TGTGCCAGCAGTACAACTAGGATGGTAGGCATTCAGTACTTC CASSTTRMVGIQYF many TRBJ2-4 - TRBV28
TGCGCCAGCAGCCAAGTGGGAGGCGGGGGTCACTCCTACGAGCAGTACTTC CASSQVGGGGHSYEQYF many TRBJ2-7 TRBD2 TRBV4-1
TGTGCCAGCAGCCTTAGCGAGTACACTGAAGCTTTCTTT CASSLSEYTEAFF many TRBJ1-1 - TRBV7-6
TGCGCCAGCAGCCAACTAGCGGGGATGAACACCGGGGAGCTGTTTTTT CASSQLAGMNTGELFF many TRBJ2-2 TRBD2 TRBV5-1
TGTGCCACCCCAGACCCGAATTCAGCTAACTATGGCTACACCTTC CATPDPNSANYGYTF many TRBJ1-2 - TRBV28
TGTGCCAGCAGCCCTGGGACAGTTTACAATCAGCCCCAGCATTTT CASSPGTVYNQPQHF many TRBJ1-5 TRBD1 TRBV12-3/TRBV12-4
TGTGCCAGCAGTTACGGGGGGACAGAGAACACTGAAGCTTTCTTT CASSYGGTENTEAFF many TRBJ1-1 TRBD1 TRBV6-5
TGTGCCTGGAGTGTACCAGCGGGGAGGGAGCAGTACTTC CAWSVPAGREQYF few TRBJ2-7 TRBD2 TRBV30
TGCAGTGCTACCAGGGGGCGGAGCACTGAAGCTTTCTTT CSATRGRSTEAFF many TRBJ1-1 TRBD1 TRBV20-1
TGTGCCAGCAGCCCCCCGTGGATAGCGGGGGGCATTACCTACGAGCAGTACTTC CASSPPWIAGGITYEQYF - TRBJ2-7 TRBD2 TRBV11-1
TGCGCCAGCAGCCAGTCCGGGACTGGAGGGGAGACCCAGTACTTC CASSQSGTGGETQYF few TRBJ2-5 - TRBV4-1